This T cell receptor beta chain was captured by sequencing in a study of shared clonotypes between healthy human individuals. CD8 cells regarded as naive lacked CD45RO, were positively chosen for CCR7, and omitted terminally differentiated effector memory CD45RA+ cells. Replicate PCRs from sorted subsets contained about 200 ng DNA, which is tens of thousands of T cell genomes. Here immunoSEQ multiplex PCR was the method, and the copy in TCRdb shows in-frame clones only, minus some. Of roughly 1,800,000 clones listed, about 95% are singletons. This CDR3 has 13 residues. The V gene's germline CDR1 is MNHEY and CDR2 SVGAGI. Trimming left V 5 bases short and J 5 bases short, with 13 bases between.

The receptor was derived from a man aged 18-30 years in good health. Sequenced input: naive CD8+ T cells sorted from blood. V is TRBV6-5 and J is TRBJ2-7; D possibly corresponds to TRBD1 (5 bases). This CDR3 is CASSRQWIDEQYF. In DNA form, the CDR3 reads TGTGCCAGCAGTCGACAGTGGATCGACGAGCAGTACTTC.